This TCR beta chain was captured in a study of blood T cells in healthy people across ages. Regarding the study as a whole: The study found more naive CD4+ cells and higher diversity in long-lived than aged donors. Unsorted PBMC material precluded a definitive naive versus antigen-experienced comparison. As naive T cell percentage varied, TCR beta diversity correlated strongly with it.

About this clonotype: What it binds is not known. This sequence may be a read error, since a much larger clone differs from it by one base.

The authors ran a second PCR of 7 to 11 cycles using a sample-barcoded 5' primer and a J-beta primer mix. The template-switch adaptor, which had 12 random nucleotides, put a tag on each cDNA molecule. From the 5' RACE reads, TCRdb called clonotypes with MiXCR, one entry per CDR3 protein. The data hold about 640,000 distinct CDR3 sequences, with approximately 30% observed a single time. Sequencing was performed on blood. This sequence originates from a woman of 80 years or more in good health.

The CDR3, as DNA: TGCAGTGCTAAAAGGGGGGTAGAGACCCGGTACTTC. It codes for CSAKRGVETRYF. The chain links TRBV20-1 to TRBJ2-5; the D gene could be TRBD1 or TRBD2 (6 bases each). CDR1 is DFQATT, CDR2 SNEGSKA, per germline (reference sequence). This CDR3 region has 12 residues.